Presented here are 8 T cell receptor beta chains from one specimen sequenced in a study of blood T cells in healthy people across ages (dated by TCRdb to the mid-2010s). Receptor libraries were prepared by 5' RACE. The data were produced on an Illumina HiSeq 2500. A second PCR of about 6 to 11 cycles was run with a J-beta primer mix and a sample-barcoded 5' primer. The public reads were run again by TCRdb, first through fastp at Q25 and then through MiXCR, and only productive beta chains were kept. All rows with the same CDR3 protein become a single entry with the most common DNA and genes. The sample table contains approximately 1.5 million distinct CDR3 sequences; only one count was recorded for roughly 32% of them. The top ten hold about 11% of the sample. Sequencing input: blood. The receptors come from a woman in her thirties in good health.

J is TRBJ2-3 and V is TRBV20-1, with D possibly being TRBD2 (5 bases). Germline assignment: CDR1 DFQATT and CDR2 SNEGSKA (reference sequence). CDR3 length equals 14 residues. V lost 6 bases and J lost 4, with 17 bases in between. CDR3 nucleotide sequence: TGCAGTGCCCGGGATCTTCAAACCCCAGATACGCAGTATTTT. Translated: CSARDLQTPDTQYF.

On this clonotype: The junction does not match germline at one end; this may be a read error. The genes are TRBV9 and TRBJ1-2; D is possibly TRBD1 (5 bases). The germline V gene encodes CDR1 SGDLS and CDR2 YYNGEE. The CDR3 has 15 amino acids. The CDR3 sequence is CASSVTGTANYCYTF. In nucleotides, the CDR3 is TGTGCCAGCAGCGTCACCGGGACGGCTAACTATTGCTACACCTTC.

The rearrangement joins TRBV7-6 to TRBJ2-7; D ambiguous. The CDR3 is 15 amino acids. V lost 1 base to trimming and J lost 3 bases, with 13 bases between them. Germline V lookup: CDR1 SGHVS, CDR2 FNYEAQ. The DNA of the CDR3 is TGTGCCAGCAGCTTAGGAGTTGAAGGGAACTACGAGCAGTACTTC. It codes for CASSLGVEGNYEQYF.

In nucleotides, the CDR3 is TGTGCCAGCAGTGCCCGGGACAGACGAAATCAGCCCCAGCATTTT. Its translation: CASSARDRRNQPQHF. V and J are TRBV28 and TRBJ1-5, with TRBD1 matching over 7 bases. The junction had 8 bases not matched to a gene; V was cut back by 5 bases and J by 4 bases. CDR1 is MDHEN and CDR2 is SYDVKM in the germline V gene. CDR3 length equals 15 residues.

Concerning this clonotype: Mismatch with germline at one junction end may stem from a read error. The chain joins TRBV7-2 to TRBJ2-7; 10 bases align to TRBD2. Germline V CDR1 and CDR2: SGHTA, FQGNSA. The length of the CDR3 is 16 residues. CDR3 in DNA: TGTGCCGGCAGCTTAATGGCTAGCGGGAGTAGCAACGAGCAGTACTTC. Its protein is CAGSLMASGSSNEQYF.

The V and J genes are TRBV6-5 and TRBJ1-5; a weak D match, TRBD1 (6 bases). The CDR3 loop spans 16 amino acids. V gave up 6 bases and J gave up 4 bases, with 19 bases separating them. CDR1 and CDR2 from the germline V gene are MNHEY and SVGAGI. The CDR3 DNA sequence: TGTGCCAGCAGCTCCGCTTCGACAGGAACTAATCAGCCCCAGCATTTT. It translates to CASSSASTGTNQPQHF.

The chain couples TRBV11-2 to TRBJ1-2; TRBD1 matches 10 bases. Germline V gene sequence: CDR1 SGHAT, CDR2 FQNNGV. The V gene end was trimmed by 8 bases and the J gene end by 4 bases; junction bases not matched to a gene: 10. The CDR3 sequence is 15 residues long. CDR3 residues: CASEPGQGVFYGYTF. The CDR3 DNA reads TGTGCCAGCGAGCCCGGACAGGGGGTTTTCTATGGCTACACCTTC.

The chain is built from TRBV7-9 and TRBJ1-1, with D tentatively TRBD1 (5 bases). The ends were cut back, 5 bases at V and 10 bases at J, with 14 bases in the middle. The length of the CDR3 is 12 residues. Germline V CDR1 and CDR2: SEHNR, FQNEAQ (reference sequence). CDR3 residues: CASSESGGGAFF. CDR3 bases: TGTGCCAGCAGCGAGTCCGGGGGAGGAGCTTTCTTT.